Below are 15 T cell receptor beta chains sequenced from a single sample in a study of T cell responses to AZD1222 COVID-19 vaccine. TCRdb's copy holds only in-frame clones and misses some; the assay was immunoSEQ multiplex PCR. The data contain around 160,000 clones, 90% to 95% of them singletons. The specimen was peripheral blood, collected 28 days after the second AZD1222 dose. These receptors were taken from an adult who received the AZD1222 COVID-19 vaccine.

The rearrangement uses TRBV7-9 and TRBJ1-3, with TRBD1 matching over 9 bases. V shed 6 bases and J 7 bases; nucleotides not matched to a gene: 4. CDR3 size: 13 residues. CDR1 is SEHNR and CDR2 is FQNEAQ in the germline V gene (reference sequence). DNA for the CDR3: TGTGCCAGCAGTTCACAGGGGGCGAACACCATATATTTT. Its translation: CASSSQGANTIYF.

This clone was observed a few times. This chain links TRBV25-1 with TRBJ1-1, with no clear D. CDR3 length: 13 amino acids. Germline CDR1 and CDR2: MGHDK and SYGVNS. With 0 bases removed from V and 4 bases from J, the gap between germline ends came to 6 bases. The CDR3 sequence: CASSEYRATEAFF. As DNA, the CDR3 is TGTGCCAGCAGTGAATATAGGGCCACTGAAGCTTTCTTT.

V is TRBV19 and J is TRBJ1-1, with D perhaps matching TRBD1 (5 bases). V dropped 11 bases and J dropped 5 bases, with 18 bases sitting between them. The length of the CDR3 is 13 residues. CDR1 LNHDA and CDR2 SQIVND come from the germline V gene (reference sequence). CDR3 bases: TGTGCCCCCCGGGGGGTTTTTCGTACTGAAGCTTTCTTT. Amino acids: CAPRGVFRTEAFF.

The V call is TRBV6-5, the J call TRBJ1-4; D unclear. The germline V and J ends were trimmed by 6 bases and 6 bases, with 8 bases remaining between them. Germline lookup yields CDR1 MNHEY and CDR2 SVGAGI. CDR3 length: 12 amino acids. The chain's CDR3 is CASRAGYEKLFF. In DNA, the CDR3 is TGTGCCAGCAGGGCAGGTTATGAAAAACTGTTTTTT.

This chain joins TRBV2 and TRBJ2-1; D possibly matches TRBD1 or TRBD2 (6 bases each). The CDR3 contains 14 residues. Germline CDR1 reads SNHLY; CDR2 reads FYNNEI. V dropped 7 bases and J dropped 4 bases, with 14 bases sitting between them. CDR3 DNA sequence: TGTGCCAGCATATCGGGGGCCAGGTACAATGAGCAGTTCTTC. This encodes CASISGARYNEQFF.

The V and J genes are TRBV12-3 or TRBV12-4 and TRBJ2-7; 7 bases are shared with TRBD1. After removal of 5 bases from V and 6 bases from J, the junction contained 7 bases not matched to a gene. CDR3 length: 13 residues. CDR3 sequence (DNA): TGTGCCAGCAGTAAGGACAGGTTGGGCGAGCAGTACTTC. Translation gives CASSKDRLGEQYF.

V is TRBV11-2 and J is TRBJ1-1; unclear D gene. V shed 4 bases and J shed 9 bases, with 18 bases lying between them. This CDR3 contains 14 residues. Germline V gives CDR1 SGHAT, CDR2 FQNNGV. The CDR3 DNA is TGTGCCAGCAGCTCCCGGGGTACCGGGCTCCAAGCTTTCTTT. As protein: CASSSRGTGLQAFF.

The J gene is TRBJ1-2, the V gene TRBV20-1; D gene ambiguous. This CDR3 contains 11 residues. Per the germline V gene, CDR1 is DFQATT and CDR2 is SNEGSKA (reference sequence). V gave up 8 bases and J gave up 2 bases, with 9 bases separating them. DNA of the CDR3: TGCAGTTCCACAGCGAACTATGGCTACACCTTC. It codes for CSSTANYGYTF.

This CDR3 is CASRPGTSNQPQHF. The CDR3 nucleotides read TGTGCCAGTAGGCCCGGGACTAGCAATCAGCCCCAGCATTTT. The chain is built from TRBV19 and TRBJ1-5, with a tentative D call TRBD1 (5 bases). Trimming cost V 6 bases and J 0 bases, with 9 bases left between them. Germline CDR1 is LNHDA and CDR2 is SQIVND (reference sequence). The CDR3 is 14 residues long.

The chain carries TRBV25-1 and TRBJ2-5; TRBD2 aligns across 11 bases. CDR3 length: 16 amino acids. V was clipped by 4 bases and J by 5 bases; unmatched bases: 9. Germline assignment: CDR1 MGHDK and CDR2 SYGVNS. The CDR3 bases are TGTGCCAGCAGTGCCCGGGGTAGCGGGGGGGCGGAGACCCAGTACTTC. It codes for CASSARGSGGAETQYF.

The V and J genes are TRBV18 and TRBJ1-2; 10 bases match TRBD1. Germline V gives CDR1 KGHSH, CDR2 LQKENI. The CDR3 runs 14 residues. V shed 4 bases and J 8 bases; nucleotides not matched to a gene: 7. CDR3 bases: TGTGCCAGCTCACGGGACAGGGGAAACGGGGGCTACACCTTC. Its translation: CASSRDRGNGGYTF.

The rearrangement links TRBV29-1 to TRBJ2-3, with 7 bases matching TRBD2. Trimming at V came to 5 bases and at J to 0 bases, leaving 14 bases not matched to a gene. Germline CDR1 and CDR2: SQVTM and ANQGSEA. The CDR3 runs to 17 residues. The CDR3 is CSVLQVVGGVSTDTQYF. DNA for the CDR3: TGCAGCGTTCTCCAGGTTGTGGGAGGGGTAAGCACAGATACGCAGTATTTT.

The V call is TRBV5-1, the J call TRBJ1-2; possibly TRBD1 for D (6 bases). From germline, CDR1 is SGHRS and CDR2 YFSETQ. V lost 4 bases and J 9 bases, leaving 22 bases between the germline ends. The CDR3 contains 15 residues. For the CDR3, the DNA is TGCGCCAGCAGCGGGGGCGCGGGCAGTGGCTTGAGCTACACCTTC. As protein: CASSGGAGSGLSYTF. Full variable domain (outside the CDR3, taken from reference TRBV5-1 and TRBJ1-2): KAGVTQTPRYLIKTRGQQVTLSCSPISGHRSVSWYQQTPGQGLQFLFEYFSETQRNKGNFPGRFSGRQFSNSRSEMNVSTLELGDSALYLCASSGGAGSGLSYTFGSGTRLTVV.

The CDR3 region has the DNA TGTGCCAGCAGCGCATCCATTGAGGGGCCGCAAGCTTTCTTT. It is translated as CASSASIEGPQAFF. The chain links TRBV9 to TRBJ1-1; D might be TRBD1 (5 bases). The V gene's germline CDR1 is SGDLS and CDR2 YYNGEE. Deletions cut 3 bases from V and 9 bases from J, with 18 bases between. The CDR3 consists of 14 residues.

The J gene is TRBJ1-6, the V gene TRBV19; D not resolved. CDR1 and CDR2 (germline): LNHDA, SQIVND (reference sequence). V was pared by 3 bases and J by 8 bases, with 8 bases between. CDR3 length equals 13 residues. In nucleotides, the CDR3 is TGTGCCAGTAGTATTTGGGAAGATTCACCCCTCCACTTT. This codes for CASSIWEDSPLHF.